Listed below are T cell receptor beta chains from one sample, sequenced in a study of technical replicates of blood from several donors. Profiling relied on immunoSEQ multiplex PCR, and the TCRdb table lists in-frame clones only, not all of them. This repertoire shows under 85,000 clones, 85% to 95% found once; its top ten account for 0.39%. What was sequenced was T cells isolated from PBMCs. These receptor sequences come from a human donor in good health. Both conserved end residues are part of each CDR3. Fields, in order: V gene, CDR3 length, D gene, clone size, J gene, CDR3 protein, CDR3 DNA. The D gene is left open where the match is weak. Size tells how often a clone was seen (once, few, many) or the class of an expanded clone, and some rows leave it out.

TRBV4-1	14	NA	once	TRBJ2-1	CASSHGTLYNEQFF	TGCGCCAGCAGCCACGGGACTCTGTACAATGAGCAGTTCTTC
TRBV7-3	15	TRBD1	few	TRBJ1-2	CASSEGTGSNYGYTF	TGTGCCAGCAGCGAAGGGACAGGCTCAAACTATGGCTACACCTTC
TRBV7-2	17	NA	once	TRBJ2-7	CASSDRGGGRTGSVQYF	TGTGCCAGCAGCGATAGGGGGGGTGGGAGAACCGGGAGTGTGCAGTACTTC
TRBV11-2	15	NA	NA	TRBJ2-1	CASSLGTPPLDEQFF	TGTGCCAGCAGCTTAGGTACTCCCCCGCTGGATGAGCAGTTCTTC
TRBV11-2	16	NA	NA	TRBJ1-5	CASSLDPHWLRQPQHF	TGTGCCAGCAGCTTAGATCCCCACTGGCTCAGGCAGCCCCAGCATTTT
TRBV2	14	TRBD1	NA	TRBJ2-7	CASSERTGVYEQYF	TGTGCCAGCAGTGAGCGGACAGGGGTTTACGAGCAGTACTTC
TRBV6-5	16	TRBD2	NA	TRBJ2-1	CASSYSIAGGYNEQFF	TGTGCCAGCAGTTACTCGATAGCGGGAGGTTACAATGAGCAGTTCTTC
TRBV9	13	NA	few	TRBJ1-1	CASSVAGNTEAFF	TGTGCCAGCAGCGTAGCGGGAAACACTGAAGCTTTCTTT
TRBV7-6	13	NA	NA	TRBJ1-1	CASSLSQDTEAFF	TGTGCCAGCAGCTTGTCCCAGGACACTGAAGCTTTCTTT
TRBV7-3	13	TRBD2	NA	TRBJ2-2	CASSSGMAGELFF	TGTGCCAGCAGTAGCGGGATGGCCGGGGAGCTGTTTTTT
TRBV11-2	14	NA	NA	TRBJ2-7	CASSLPRSVHEQYF	TGTGCCAGCAGCTTACCCAGGTCGGTCCACGAGCAGTACTTC
TRBV21-1	13	NA	NA	TRBJ2-7	CASSKEGGDEQYF	TGTGCCAGCAGCAAAGAGGGCGGGGACGAGCAGTACTTC
TRBV9	18	TRBD2	NA	TRBJ2-1	CASSDGPAGGLGGNEQFF	TGTGCCAGCAGCGATGGACCAGCGGGAGGGCTGGGTGGTAATGAGCAGTTCTTC
TRBV6-1	15	NA	NA	TRBJ1-5	CASSEPGYSNQPQHF	TGTGCCAGCAGTGAGCCAGGGTATAGCAATCAGCCCCAGCATTTT
TRBV27	18	TRBD1	NA	TRBJ1-4	CASSRVTTGGLANEKLFF	TGTGCCAGCAGCCGGGTTACGACAGGGGGGCTGGCTAATGAAAAACTGTTTTTT
TRBV11-2	16	NA	NA	TRBJ1-1	CASSSTLGGGTGVTFF	TGTGCCAGCAGCTCGACCCTAGGCGGGGGTACAGGCGTAACTTTCTTT
TRBV7-2	15	NA	once	TRBJ1-2	CASSLDGGRPDGYTF	TGTGCCAGCAGCTTAGACGGGGGGCGCCCCGATGGCTACACCTTC
TRBV9	15	TRBD1	NA	TRBJ1-4	CASSVDRGPNEKLFF	TGTGCCAGCAGCGTGGACAGGGGACCTAATGAAAAACTGTTTTTT
TRBV12-5	16	NA	NA	TRBJ2-2	CASGLVLGRENGELFF	TGTGCTAGTGGTTTGGTATTAGGTCGGGAGAACGGGGAGCTGTTTTTT
TRBV25-1	17	NA	NA	TRBJ1-3	CASSAPVLSLSGNTIYF	TGTGCCAGCAGTGCCCCCGTTTTAAGCCTCTCTGGAAACACCATATATTTT
TRBV5-1	15	TRBD1	few	TRBJ2-5	CASSLQTGFQETQYF	TGCGCCAGCAGCTTACAGACAGGGTTTCAAGAGACCCAGTACTTC
TRBV18	17	NA	NA	TRBJ1-4	CASSPFLGGATNEKLFF	TGTGCCAGCTCACCATTTTTGGGAGGCGCAACTAATGAAAAACTGTTTTTT
TRBV29-1	17	TRBD2	NA	TRBJ2-2	CSVESALAGDSTGELFF	TGCAGCGTTGAGTCGGCGCTAGCGGGAGACAGCACCGGGGAGCTGTTTTTT
TRBV28	14	TRBD1	once	TRBJ2-7	CASSITGGEYEQYF	TGTGCCAGCAGTATAACAGGGGGCGAGTACGAGCAGTACTTC
TRBV7-3	15	NA	NA	TRBJ1-5	CASSLGPWSNQPQHF	TGTGCCAGCAGCCTTGGGCCTTGGAGCAATCAGCCCCAGCATTTT
TRBV2	16	TRBD2	NA	TRBJ2-5	CASSEWAGDSWETQYF	TGTGCCAGCAGTGAATGGGCGGGAGATTCTTGGGAGACCCAGTACTTC
TRBV29-1	12	TRBD1	NA	TRBJ2-7	CSVDSGGYEQYF	TGCAGCGTTGATTCAGGGGGCTACGAGCAGTACTTC
TRBV7-6	15	NA	NA	TRBJ2-2	CASSFVTINTGELFF	TGTGCCAGCAGCTTCGTGACTATTAACACCGGGGAGCTGTTTTTT
TRBV5-4	15	TRBD2	NA	TRBJ2-7	CASSRLSGNSYEQYF	TGTGCCAGCAGCCGACTTAGCGGGAACTCCTACGAGCAGTACTTC
TRBV7-9	14	NA	NA	TRBJ2-3	CASSLVPGEDTQYF	TGTGCCAGCAGCTTAGTTCCGGGAGAAGATACGCAGTATTTT
TRBV5-6	12	NA	NA	TRBJ2-4	CASSQEGNIQYF	TGTGCCAGCAGCCAAGAGGGAAACATTCAGTACTTC
TRBV29-1	13	NA	NA	TRBJ2-2	CSARFTGTGELFF	TGCAGCGCCAGGTTTACTGGCACCGGGGAGCTGTTTTTT
TRBV6-5	13	NA	NA	TRBJ2-7	CASSVGGSYEQYF	TGTGCCAGCAGTGTCGGAGGGTCCTACGAGCAGTACTTC
TRBV6-6	15	NA	NA	TRBJ2-7	CASSPNSVLGVEQYF	TGTGCCAGCAGTCCAAATAGCGTTCTGGGCGTAGAGCAGTACTTC
TRBV10-2	14	TRBD2	NA	TRBJ2-2	CASSVSGGTGELFF	TGCGCCAGCAGTGTCAGCGGGGGGACCGGGGAGCTGTTTTTT
TRBV27	14	NA	NA	TRBJ1-2	CASSLYGQNYGYTF	TGTGCCAGCAGTTTATACGGACAGAACTATGGCTACACCTTC
TRBV6-5	12	NA	NA	TRBJ2-3	CASSSESGVPYF	TGTGCCAGCAGTTCGGAGTCTGGTGTTCCTTATTTT
TRBV27	16	TRBD1	once	TRBJ1-4	CASSLEGTGSFEKLFF	TGTGCCAGCAGTTTAGAGGGGACAGGTTCTTTTGAAAAACTGTTTTTT
TRBV19	18	NA	NA	TRBJ2-1	CTSSRELQTILVPNEQFF	TGTACCAGTAGTAGAGAGTTGCAGACAATCCTCGTACCGAATGAGCAGTTCTTC
TRBV4-2	16	TRBD2	NA	TRBJ2-3	CASSPTGTSGVFPQYF	TGTGCCAGCAGCCCGACCGGGACTAGCGGGGTTTTTCCGCAGTATTTT
TRBV7-3	16	TRBD2	NA	TRBJ2-3	CASTQPGLAGVDTQYF	TGTGCCAGCACCCAACCGGGACTAGCGGGAGTAGATACGCAGTATTTT
TRBV9	15	NA	NA	TRBJ1-3	CASSVGGGGGNTIYF	TGTGCCAGCAGCGTAGGTGGGGGCGGTGGAAACACCATATATTTT
TRBV6-1	12	NA	NA	TRBJ1-1	CASSGVDGEAFF	TGTGCCAGCAGTGGAGTCGACGGGGAAGCTTTCTTT
TRBV23-1	18	NA	NA	TRBJ2-1	CASSQPGRSRGLLNEQFF	TGCGCCAGCAGTCAACCTGGACGGAGTAGGGGCCTACTCAATGAGCAGTTCTTC
TRBV6-5	14	NA	NA	TRBJ2-5	CASSYSNEGKTQYF	TGTGCCAGCAGTTACTCGAATGAGGGAAAGACCCAGTACTTC
TRBV4-1	15	TRBD2	NA	TRBJ2-1	CASSLTSGSLNEQFF	TGCGCCAGCAGTCTGACTAGCGGGAGCCTCAATGAGCAGTTCTTC
TRBV10-3	15	TRBD1	NA	TRBJ2-2	CAISGRDRGTGELFF	TGTGCCATCAGTGGCCGGGACAGGGGGACCGGGGAGCTGTTTTTT